This T cell receptor beta chain was obtained from a study of blood T cells in healthy people across ages (dated by TCRdb to the mid-2010s). In the study overall: Template switching captured roughly one uniquely barcoded TCR beta cDNA molecule per two T cells in model experiments. The study measured age-related changes in TCR beta repertoire diversity using deep sequencing normalized with unique cDNA molecular identifiers. Four age groups were formed from the donors: young (average roughly 15 years), middle-aged (less than 40), aged (roughly 59) and long-lived (roughly 81). Donors of different ages were randomly distributed across sequencing lanes to avoid experimental bias. For two donors (one aged 18 to 30 and one aged 80 or older), the study analyzed two additional independent replicas of 1 million unique cDNA reads from the same blood draw. Beyond this particular receptor, the publication reports: Since profiling was done on bulk unsorted PBMCs, naive and antigen-experienced compartments could not be conclusively compared. The long-lived group showed more naive CD4+ T cells, fewer expanded clones and increased TCR diversity than the aged group, suggesting age selection. Because donor CMV infection status was unknown, age-related changes in expanded clonotypes were potentially confounded. The percentage of naive T cells measured by flow cytometry correlated strongly with observed TCR beta diversity. As age increased, observed TCR beta diversity per million T cells dropped in a roughly linear way, and a significant reduction was already evident by age about 40. Estimates of total diversity from one million sequenced T cells were regarded as lower bounds and underestimates.

Library preparation was by 5' RACE. Sequenced on an Illumina HiSeq 2500. The second PCR ran for about 6 to 11 cycles and used a J-beta primer mix along with a sample-barcoded 5' primer. Each TCR beta cDNA molecule received a unique molecular identifier from a template-switch 5' adaptor carrying 12 random nucleotides. Each sample yielded at least 2.5 million CDR3-containing paired-end reads. The Mint cDNA synthesis kit, primed by a TRBC-specific oligonucleotide, was used to synthesize first-strand cDNA from all RNA. All cDNA was treated with uracil-DNA glycosylase and then went through a first 18-cycle PCR with the universal primers M1SS and BC2_uni_R. The study's own analysis went as follows. Each sample was normalized by randomly selecting 1 million high-quality reads, each carrying a distinct molecular identifier. Instead of being binned into consensus sequences, reads with shared molecular identifiers were discarded. MiTCR, with a Q25 quality threshold and the strictest error-elimination algorithm, was used for CDR3 identification, clonotype clustering and error correction. A nonparametric unseen species model with Euler transformation was used to estimate lower-bound total TCR beta diversity. The public reads were run again by TCRdb, first through fastp at Q25 and then through MiXCR, and only productive beta chains were kept. Rows with a matching CDR3 protein are joined into one entry that keeps the most common DNA and genes. The V and J calls and clone size come from TCRdb's table, not from the authors' own analysis. Present in this sample are about 1.8 million distinct CDR3 sequences, approximately 50% of which were seen just once. Clones ranked in the top ten supply more than 2% of the sample.

Taken from cysteine to phenylalanine, the CDR3 has 17 residues. Of all the DNA, just the CDR3 is kept, 51 bases in frame from base 1. V is shortened by 1 base, J by 0 bases, and the region joining them spans 14 bases. Sequences SGHTA (CDR1) and FQGTGA (CDR2) are obtained from the germline V gene. The roughly 39 donors, aged about 6 to 95 years, were systemically healthy Caucasian individuals from Russia. Each donor gave approximately 10 milliliters of peripheral blood, collected into EDTA-treated Vacutainer tubes. Ficoll-Paque density-gradient centrifugation was used to isolate PBMCs, with at least 6.5 million per sample. Total RNA, at least 6 micrograms per sample, was extracted from PBMCs with Trizol reagent. For every donor, flow cytometry on a PBMC aliquot measured the percentage of naive CD45RAhigh/CD27high T cells. Note on this clonotype: The specificity of this receptor is unknown. One base away there is no much larger clone; base qualities are not given.

Sequenced: blood. This sequence was found in a woman in her thirties or forties in good health. This chain joins TRBV7-3 to TRBJ2-3, with no reliable assignment of the D segment. The CDR3 amino acid sequence is: CASSLSTVGPSTDTQYF. The DNA is as follows: TGTGCCAGCAGCTTAAGCACAGTAGGACCTAGCACAGATACGCAGTATTTT.